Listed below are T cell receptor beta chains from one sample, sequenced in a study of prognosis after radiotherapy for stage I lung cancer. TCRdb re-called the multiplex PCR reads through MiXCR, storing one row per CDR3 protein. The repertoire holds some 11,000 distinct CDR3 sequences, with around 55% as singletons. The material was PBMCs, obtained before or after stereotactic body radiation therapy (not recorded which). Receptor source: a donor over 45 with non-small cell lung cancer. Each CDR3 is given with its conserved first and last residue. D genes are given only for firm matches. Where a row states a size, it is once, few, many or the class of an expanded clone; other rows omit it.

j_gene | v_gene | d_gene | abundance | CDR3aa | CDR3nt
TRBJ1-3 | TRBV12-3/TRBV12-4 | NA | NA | CASSFGQTANTIYF | TGTGCCAGCAGTTTTGGGCAGACTGCAAACACCATATATTTT
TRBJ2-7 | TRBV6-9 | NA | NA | CASSYVSWSLYEHYF | TGTGCCAGCAGTTACGTTAGCTGGAGTCTCTACGAGCATTACTTC
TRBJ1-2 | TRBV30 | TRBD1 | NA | CAWRAGGGYGYTF | TGTGCCTGGAGAGCAGGGGGCGGGTATGGCTACACCTTC
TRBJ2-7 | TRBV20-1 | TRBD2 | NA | CSARDRDYSYEQYF | TGCAGTGCTAGAGACCGGGACTACTCCTACGAGCAGTACTTC
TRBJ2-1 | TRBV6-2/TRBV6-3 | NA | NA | CASRWQQGSNEQFF | TGTGCCAGCAGGTGGCAGCAAGGGTCAAATGAGCAGTTCTTC
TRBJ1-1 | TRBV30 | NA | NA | CASEISTEAFF | TGTGCCTCGGAGATAAGTACTGAAGCTTTCTTT
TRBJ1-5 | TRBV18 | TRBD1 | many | CASSPGTGHNQPQHF | TGTGCCAGCTCACCAGGGACAGGTCATAATCAGCCCCAGCATTTT
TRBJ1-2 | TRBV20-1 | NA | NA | CSARSLSRGHRGGYTF | TGCAGTGCTAGGAGCCTCTCCCGGGGCCACCGAGGTGGCTACACCTTC
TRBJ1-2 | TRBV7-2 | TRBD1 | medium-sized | CASSKGQGGYGYTF | TGTGCCAGCAGCAAGGGACAGGGGGGCTATGGCTACACCTTC
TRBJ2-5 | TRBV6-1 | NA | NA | CAGREDGQETQYF | TGTGCCGGCCGCGAGGACGGGCAAGAGACCCAGTACTTC
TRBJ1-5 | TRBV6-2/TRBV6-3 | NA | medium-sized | CASPEEVGGSNQPQHF | TGTGCCAGTCCCGAAGAGGTGGGGGGTAGCAATCAGCCCCAGCATTTT
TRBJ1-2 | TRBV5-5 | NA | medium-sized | CASIPGRGGVHTF | TGTGCCAGCATCCCGGGAAGGGGAGGTGTTCACACCTTC
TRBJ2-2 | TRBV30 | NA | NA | CAWRTHPNTGELFF | TGTGCCTGGAGGACCCACCCGAACACCGGGGAGCTGTTTTTT
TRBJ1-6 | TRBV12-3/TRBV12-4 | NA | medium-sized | CASSLRQTSPLHF | TGTGCCAGCAGTTTAAGGCAGACTTCACCCCTCCACTTT
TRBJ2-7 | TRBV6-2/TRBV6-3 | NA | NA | CASSEMQTREF | TGTGCCAGCAGTGAAATGCAGACTAGGGAGTTC
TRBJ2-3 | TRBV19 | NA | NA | CASSTLLLGDTQYF | TGTGCCAGTAGTACCCTTTTGTTGGGAGATACGCAGTATTTT
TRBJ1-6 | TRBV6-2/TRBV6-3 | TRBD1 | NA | CASRITGTANPPLHF | TGTGCCAGCAGAATCACCGGGACAGCAAATCCACCCCTCCACTTT